These 6 T cell receptor beta chains came from one sample sequenced in a study of shared clonotypes between healthy human individuals. Generated by immunoSEQ multiplex PCR, the TCRdb table keeps only in-frame clones and is missing some. The sample has over 850,000 clones, around 78% seen once. The specimen was memory CD4+ T cells from PBMCs. The subset was: CD45RA-negative fraction. The receptors here all came from a man aged 18 to 35 in good health. Some clones in this sample may be carry-over from other donors' samples.

The chain couples TRBV28 to TRBJ1-2; D is unclear. Looked up from germline, CDR1 is MDHEN and CDR2 is SYDVKM. The CDR3 consists of 14 residues. The V end lost 0 bases, the J end lost 7 bases, and 12 bases lay between the germline ends. The CDR3 loop is CASSLWQKPGGYTF. The CDR3 bases are TGTGCCAGCAGTTTATGGCAGAAGCCGGGTGGCTACACCTTC.

This clone was recorded only once. Within the sample, other DNA sequences also encode this same CDR3. This sequence joins TRBV30 and TRBJ2-1; no reliable D call. Germline V gene data show CDR1 as GTSNPN and CDR2 as SVGIG (reference sequence). The length of the CDR3 is 11 residues. V gave up 5 bases and J gave up 1 base, with 3 bases separating them. The CDR3 loop is CAWGSYNEQFF. CDR3 coding DNA: TGTGCCTGGGGATCCTACAATGAGCAGTTCTTC.

The V and J genes are TRBV9 and TRBJ1-5, with D hard to call. The V gene lost 5 bases and the J gene lost 6 bases, with 18 bases spanning the gap. CDR3 length: 15 residues. Germline assignment: CDR1 SGDLS and CDR2 YYNGEE. CDR3 sequence reads: CASSVSLEVGQPQHF. The CDR3 nucleotides read TGTGCCAGCAGTGTGAGCCTGGAGGTAGGTCAGCCCCAGCATTTT.

This rearrangement joins TRBV11-2 to TRBJ2-3, with 7 bases aligning to TRBD2. CDR1 SGHAT and CDR2 FQNNGV come from the germline V gene. The trim removed 4 bases at V and 3 bases at J, leaving 19 bases unmatched. The CDR3 is made up of 19 amino acids. This chain's CDR3 is CASSSRPAGFPIGTDTQYF. CDR3 sequence (DNA): TGTGCCAGCAGCTCCCGCCCAGCGGGATTCCCTATCGGGACAGATACGCAGTATTTT.

The V gene is TRBV27, the J gene TRBJ2-6; tentative D call: TRBD2 (6 bases). The V end lost 7 bases, the J end lost 0 bases, and 22 bases lay between the germline ends. This CDR3 contains 19 residues. CDR1 MNHEY and CDR2 SMNVEV come from the germline V gene (reference sequence). CDR3 region: CASTTAPTSLTSGANVLTF. The CDR3 DNA sequence: TGTGCCAGCACCACCGCCCCGACTAGTCTTACCTCTGGGGCCAACGTCCTGACTTTC.

This clone was observed a few times. The chain couples TRBV7-2 to TRBJ1-3; the D gene is possibly TRBD1 (6 bases). The V and J ends lost 3 bases and 4 bases respectively, with 13 bases between them. The CDR3 is 15 amino acids. Germline V gives CDR1 SGHTA, CDR2 FQGNSA. Written as DNA, the CDR3 is TGTGCCAGCAGCTTCGTCACAGGACAGGGAAACACCATATATTTT. This codes for CASSFVTGQGNTIYF. The whole variable domain, filled in from reference TRBV7-2 and TRBJ1-3, reads GAGVSQSPSNKVTEKGKDVELRCDPISGHTALYWYRQSLGQGLEFLIYFQGNSAPDKSGLPSDRFSAERTGGSVSTLTIQRTQQEDSAVYLCASSFVTGQGNTIYFGEGSWLTVV.